The text below deals with one TCR beta chain. The antigen is unknown. Generated by immunoSEQ multiplex PCR, the TCRdb table keeps only in-frame clones and is missing some. The data hold around 250,000 clones, with roughly 70% observed a single time. The data were taken from a study of cytotoxic CD8 clonotypes in ibrutinib-treated CLL. Study background: Of a cohort that held roughly eleven relapsed/refractory and under 16 treatment-naive patients, 17 to 18 were IGHV unmutated. Mean values per sample were 250,000 to 300,000 productive templates and tens of thousands of productive rearrangements. Overall study results and limits: Clonality increased at ibrutinib response, then returned toward baseline at progression.

The V gene's germline CDR1 is SGHRS and CDR2 YFSETQ. Trimming took 0 bases from V and 5 from J; bases not matched to a gene: 3. The CDR3 runs to 15 residues. About 1.9 micrograms of genomic DNA (from cryopreserved PBMCs) were used for TCR beta libraries. The chain has TRBV5-1 and TRBJ2-1; 9 bases align to TRBD2. The sequence derives from a human donor with chronic lymphocytic leukemia. Material: PBMCs, obtained after 24 months of ibrutinib treatment. CDR3 coding DNA: TGCGCCAGCAGCTTGGCGTCTAGCGGGAACAATGAGCAGTTCTTC. Translated, it gives CASSLASSGNNEQFF.